This T cell receptor (beta chain) was obtained from a study of blood T cell repertoires in COVID-19. Trimming removed 1 base at V and 5 bases at J, with 17 bases between. From germline, CDR1 is SGHTA and CDR2 FQGTGA. CDR3 size: 16 residues. In assigning cohorts, the study relied on participant-reported clinical history. This clone was seen once. The assay was immunoSEQ multiplex PCR, and TCRdb's table has in-frame clones only and misses some. The sample yields a few hundred thousand clones, 85% to 90% seen once. V gene TRBV7-3 combines with J gene TRBJ1-1; D is unclear. This sequence originates from a man aged 25 to 45 who had been exposed to COVID-19. The sample comprised PBMCs or T cells enriched from blood (not recorded which). CDR3 coding DNA: TGTGCCAGCAGCTTAAACGGTCTGGGAGATGTGACTGAAGCTTTCTTT. Protein sequence: CASSLNGLGDVTEAFF.